This T cell receptor beta chain appears in the sequencing data of a study of blood T cell repertoires in COVID-19. Overall study context: Acute-phase and convalescent COVID-19 samples originated in the United States, Italy and Spain. From T cells, B-cell-depleted T cells, or PBMCs came the material, which was cDNA or gDNA.

The CDR3 length is 17 residues. Trimming took 1 base from V and 4 from J; bases not matched to a gene: 7. Germline lookup yields CDR1 SEHNR and CDR2 FQNEAQ (reference sequence). Per the original methods: From reference gene primer amplification, estimates of nucleated cell counts were derived. TCRdb keeps only in-frame clones here, not all; method: immunoSEQ multiplex PCR. The V and J calls and clone size were taken over from that table, and D and trimming were inferred from the DNA. The sample has about 210,000 clones, 83% seen once. Sequencing input: peripheral blood. The TCR originated in a woman in her forties with active or convalescent COVID-19. J is TRBJ2-3 and V is TRBV7-9, with TRBD1 matching 11 bases. CDR3 sequence reads: CASSLVWTGGAADTQYF. CDR3 DNA sequence: TGTGCCAGCAGCTTAGTGTGGACAGGGGGCGCCGCAGATACGCAGTATTTT.